These 28 T cell receptor beta chains were sequenced from one sample in a study of blood T cell repertoires in COVID-19. The table came from immunoSEQ multiplex PCR; TCRdb's copy has only in-frame clones and leaves some out. The data show 95,000 to 150,000 clones, 85% to 90% seen once. Sequences were obtained from peripheral blood. The receptor set was obtained from a woman aged 45-65 years with active or convalescent COVID-19.

This chain connects TRBV7-6 to TRBJ1-4; 7 positions agree with TRBD1. V lost 7 bases and J lost 8; bases outside the gene matches: 7. Germline CDR1 SGHVS, CDR2 FNYEAQ. This CDR3 spans 13 amino acids. This chain's CDR3 is CASKPGGEEKLFF. The DNA of the CDR3 is TGTGCCAGCAAGCCAGGGGGTGAGGAAAAACTGTTTTTT.

The chain employs TRBV10-3 and TRBJ2-3; 8 positions match TRBD2. Germline CDR1 reads ENHRY; CDR2 reads SYGVKD. V shed 6 bases, J shed 3 bases, and the junction held 11 bases outside the gene matches. The CDR3 spans 16 residues. In nucleotides, the CDR3 is TGTGCCATCAGGGTAGCGGGGAGGCGAGGGACAGATACGCAGTATTTT. This gives the protein CAIRVAGRRGTDTQYF.

The chain combines TRBV2 with TRBJ2-7, with D maybe TRBD2 (6 bases). Trimming took off 7 bases at V and 5 bases at J, with 18 bases between the two ends. The CDR3 is 14 residues long. The V gene's germline CDR1 is SNHLY and CDR2 FYNNEI. The CDR3 spells CASKVGTPNHEQYF. For the CDR3, the DNA is TGTGCCAGCAAGGTCGGGACTCCAAATCACGAGCAGTACTTC.

CDR3: CASSQTLAGNIGEQFF. The CDR3 coding sequence is TGTGCCAGCAGCCAAACGCTAGCGGGGAATATTGGTGAGCAGTTCTTC. The chain has TRBV3-1 (or the pseudogene TRBV3-2) and TRBJ2-1, with TRBD2 matching over 9 bases. This CDR3 is 16 amino acids long. Trimming cost V 2 bases and J 9 bases; bases outside gene matches: 11. In germline, CDR1 is LGHDT, CDR2 YNNKEL (reference sequence).

Concerning this clone itself: The junction and the germline gene differ at one end; a read error may be behind it. The chain recombines TRBV2 with TRBJ1-5; TRBD1 agrees at 12 bases. Germline CDR1 SNHLY, CDR2 FYNNEI. There are 14 residues in the CDR3. The CDR3 DNA is TGTGCCAGCAGCGGGACAGGGGGCAAGCAGCCCCAGCATTTT. This encodes CASSGTGGKQPQHF.

This rearrangement joins TRBV7-3 to TRBJ2-1, with a weak D call TRBD2 (6 bases). With 0 bases removed from V and 1 base from J, the gap between germline ends came to 16 bases. The CDR3 consists of 18 residues. Germline CDR1 and CDR2: SGHTA and FQGTGA. CDR3 DNA: TGTGCCAGCAGCTTAACTAGCGGCCCAGTGAGGTCCTACAATGAGCAGTTCTTC. It is translated as CASSLTSGPVRSYNEQFF.

The J gene is TRBJ1-4, the V gene TRBV10-3; D is unresolved. Per germline, CDR1 ENHRY and CDR2 SYGVKD. Deletions cut 5 bases from V and 8 bases from J, with 15 bases between. The CDR3 loop spans 14 amino acids. CDR3 residues: CAISTGPGGEKLFF. The CDR3 DNA reads TGTGCCATCAGTACCGGTCCCGGCGGAGAAAAACTGTTTTTT.

The chain links TRBV11-3 to TRBJ2-1, with D tentatively TRBD2 (5 bases). Trimming pared 4 bases from V and 2 bases from J, leaving 15 bases between. From germline, CDR1 is SGHNT and CDR2 YENEEA. CDR3 length: 16 residues. CDR3 sequence reads: CASSSGLSPAYNEQFF. The DNA for the CDR3 is TGTGCCAGCAGCTCCGGACTTTCTCCTGCCTACAATGAGCAGTTCTTC.

The chain carries TRBV6-2 or TRBV6-3 and TRBJ2-3, with 8 bases fitting TRBD2. Germline loops: CDR1 MNHEY, CDR2 SVGEGT. V gave up 2 bases and J gave up 1 base; unmatched junction bases: 5. The CDR3 has 16 amino acids. CDR3 bases: TGTGCCAGCAGTTACCGGCTAGCGGGCGGCACAGATACGCAGTATTTT. This encodes CASSYRLAGGTDTQYF.

The chain has TRBV18 and TRBJ1-1; TRBD1 matches at 7 bases. V lost 4 bases to trimming and J lost 5 bases; unmatched junction nucleotides: 4. The CDR3 has 13 amino acids. The germline V gene has CDR1 KGHSH and CDR2 LQKENI. The CDR3 DNA sequence: TGTGCCAGCTCACAGGGGGCGAGGACTGAAGCTTTCTTT. Translated: CASSQGARTEAFF.

The CDR3 is CASSSVVSQPQHF. In DNA form, the CDR3 reads TGTGCCAGCAGCTCGGTCGTCTCTCAGCCCCAGCATTTT. The V call is TRBV7-2, the J call TRBJ1-5; D gene uncertain. CDR3 length equals 13 residues. The germline V and J ends were trimmed by 4 bases and 6 bases, with 10 bases remaining between them. The germline V gene has CDR1 SGHTA and CDR2 FQGNSA.

With respect to this clone: The same CDR3 can be traced to other DNA sequences in this sample. This chain links TRBV18 with TRBJ2-5; D is possibly TRBD1 (6 bases). Germline CDR1 KGHSH, CDR2 LQKENI. This CDR3 has 14 residues. V was clipped by 3 bases and J by 2 bases, with 10 bases between them. The CDR3 reads CASSPGAEQETQYF. The CDR3 DNA reads as TGTGCCAGCTCACCGGGGGCGGAACAAGAGACCCAGTACTTC.

The J gene is TRBJ1-1, the V gene TRBV5-1; D is possibly TRBD1 (6 bases). This CDR3 is 13 amino acids long. V was pared by 5 bases and J by 4 bases, with 12 bases between. Germline loops: CDR1 SGHRS, CDR2 YFSETQ. CDR3 DNA sequence: TGCGCCAGCAGGAGGGGGTTGGGCACTGAAGCTTTCTTT. Protein: CASRRGLGTEAFF.

This clone was counted a single time. V gene TRBV19 combines with J gene TRBJ2-7; D may be TRBD2 (5 bases). This CDR3 is 13 amino acids long. Germline CDR1 reads LNHDA; CDR2 reads SQIVND (reference sequence). V was trimmed by 5 bases and J by 3 bases, leaving 11 bases between them. CDR3 residues: CASSAGGYYEQYF. CDR3 coding DNA: TGTGCCAGTAGTGCCGGAGGTTACTACGAGCAGTACTTC. The full variable domain, with the rest looked up from reference TRBV19 and TRBJ2-7, is DGGITQSPKYLFRKEGQNVTLSCEQNLNHDAMYWYRQDPGQGLRLIYYSQIVNDFQKGDIAEGYSVSREKKESFPLTVTSAQKNPTAFYLCASSAGGYYEQYFGPGTRLTVT.

V usage is TRBV4-1 and J usage is TRBJ2-7; D is possibly TRBD1 (6 bases). The CDR3 length is 14 residues. Trimming shortened V by 4 bases and J by 6 bases, and 16 bases separated the two germline ends. CDR1 MGHRA and CDR2 YSYEKL come from the germline V gene. CDR3 protein: CASSPLIAGAEQYF. In DNA, the CDR3 is TGCGCCAGCAGCCCACTCATAGCAGGGGCCGAGCAGTACTTC.

V is TRBV7-8 and J is TRBJ2-7; TRBD2 aligns across 10 bases. CDR1 and CDR2 (germline): SGHVS, FQNEAQ. The CDR3 spans 14 residues. V lost 5 bases, J lost 6 bases, and 7 bases stayed unmatched. CDR3: CASSLSGRVGEQYF. The CDR3 DNA reads TGTGCCAGCAGCCTGAGCGGGAGGGTAGGCGAGCAGTACTTC.

V and J are TRBV5-1 and TRBJ1-1, with D tentatively TRBD1 (5 bases). The CDR3 extends over 15 amino acids. Trimming removed 3 bases at V and 1 base at J, with 13 bases between. Germline CDR1 SGHRS, CDR2 YFSETQ. CDR3 nucleotides: TGCGCCAGCAGCTCCTCCATACAGGCGAACACTGAAGCTTTCTTT. It codes for CASSSSIQANTEAFF. Supplemented by reference TRBV5-1 and TRBJ1-1, the full variable domain reads KAGVTQTPRYLIKTRGQQVTLSCSPISGHRSVSWYQQTPGQGLQFLFEYFSETQRNKGNFPGRFSGRQFSNSRSEMNVSTLELGDSALYLCASSSSIQANTEAFFGQGTRLTVV.

This clone has just one count. The rearrangement links TRBV5-1 to TRBJ2-1; 14 bases are a match to TRBD2. The V and J ends lost 4 bases and 7 bases, in that order; junction bases with no gene match: 7. The V gene's germline CDR1 is SGHRS and CDR2 YFSETQ. This CDR3 has 16 residues. The CDR3 sequence: CASSPGLAGGRNEQFF. CDR3 DNA: TGCGCCAGCAGCCCAGGACTAGCGGGAGGCCGAAATGAGCAGTTCTTC.

This clone was observed a single time. V gene TRBV19 combines with J gene TRBJ2-3; 7 nucleotides align to TRBD1. The CDR3 runs to 15 residues. From germline, CDR1 is LNHDA and CDR2 SQIVND (reference sequence). Unmatched junction bases numbered 3, after V lost 3 bases and J lost 0 bases. CDR3 bases: TGTGCCAGTAGTATTAACAGGGGTAGCACAGATACGCAGTATTTT. Its protein is CASSINRGSTDTQYF.

The rearrangement uses TRBV30 and TRBJ1-1; D not certain. Germline V CDR1 and CDR2: GTSNPN, SVGIG (reference sequence). The CDR3 consists of 13 residues. Trimming took off 0 bases at V and 6 bases at J, with 11 bases between the two ends. Written as DNA, the CDR3 is TGTGCCTGGAGTGTACGGGTGCAGTCTGAAGCTTTCTTT. Residues: CAWSVRVQSEAFF.

The rearrangement links TRBV10-3 to TRBJ2-7, with 12 bases identical to TRBD2. Germline CDR1 and CDR2: ENHRY and SYGVKD. Trimming at V came to 2 bases and at J to 2 bases, leaving 4 bases not matched to a gene. The CDR3 contains 16 residues. The CDR3 region has the DNA TGTGCCATCAGTGAGCGACGACTAGCGGGGGCCTACGAGCAGTACTTC. Protein: CAISERRLAGAYEQYF.

The chain has TRBV27 and TRBJ1-6; no reliable D call. The CDR3 contains 15 residues. V lost 1 base to trimming and J lost 10 bases, with 14 bases between them. Germline V gene data show CDR1 as MNHEY and CDR2 as SMNVEV (reference sequence). As DNA, the CDR3 is TGTGCCAGCAGTTTATATGGCTCCTCGGGGTCACCCCTCCACTTT. Protein: CASSLYGSSGSPLHF.

This clone was counted once. The V call is TRBV27, the J call TRBJ1-1; weak D call: TRBD1 (5 bases). This CDR3 spans 13 amino acids. Germline-derived CDR1 and CDR2 are MNHEY and SMNVEV (reference sequence). V was cut by 6 bases and J by 1 base, with 9 bases left in between. The CDR3 DNA reads TGTGCCAGCAGCCTAACAGGGAACACTGAAGCTTTCTTT. Amino acid sequence: CASSLTGNTEAFF.

The chain links TRBV28 to TRBJ2-3; D not certain. This CDR3 comprises 16 residues. V was trimmed by 6 bases and J by 6 bases, leaving 22 bases between them. Germline CDR1 is MDHEN and CDR2 is SYDVKM. The CDR3 protein is CASSTRMGELADTQYF. The CDR3 DNA reads TGTGCCAGCAGCACCAGAATGGGTGAATTAGCCGATACGCAGTATTTT.

This clone was detected once. V and J are TRBV28 and TRBJ2-7; 7 nucleotides match TRBD2. This CDR3 has 14 amino acids. Trimming cost V 8 bases and J 3 bases; bases outside gene matches: 10. Germline V gene lookup returns CDR1 MDHEN and CDR2 SYDVKM. The CDR3 DNA reads as TGTGCCAGCCGGGCGACTAGCAGATTCTACGAGCAGTACTTC. Its protein product is CASRATSRFYEQYF.

The J gene is TRBJ2-3, the V gene TRBV13, with TRBD2 matching 11 bases. The J segment lost 5 bases and the V segment lost 4 bases, leaving 8 bases of the junction unmatched. CDR3 length: 16 residues. Germline CDR1 reads PRHDT; CDR2 reads FYEKMQ (reference sequence). This chain's CDR3 is CASSSVAGGPIDTQYF. In DNA, the CDR3 is TGTGCCAGCAGCTCGGTAGCGGGAGGGCCGATAGATACGCAGTATTTT.

The chain employs TRBV27 and TRBJ2-3, with 8 bases matching TRBD2. After removal of 2 bases from V and 2 bases from J, the junction contained 15 bases not matched to a gene. This CDR3 is built from 19 residues. CDR1 is MNHEY and CDR2 is SMNVEV in the germline V gene (reference sequence). The CDR3 reads CASSLPYRPSGSFTDTQYF. CDR3 bases: TGTGCCAGCAGTTTACCCTATCGTCCAAGCGGGAGCTTCACAGATACGCAGTATTTT.

This chain connects TRBV6-6 to TRBJ1-4; no clear D gene. The CDR3 has 15 residues. The germline gives CDR1 MNHNY, CDR2 SVGAGI (reference sequence). V lost 2 bases to trimming and J lost 7 bases, with 14 bases between them. CDR3 nucleotides: TGTGCCAGCAGTTACGTCCGGGAAGAAGGTGAAAAACTGTTTTTT. This sequence encodes CASSYVREEGEKLFF.